This TCR beta chain was observed in a study of OX40 agonist ivuxolimab in advanced cancers. Background on the study: Ivuxolimab is a fully human IgG2 antibody that activates OX40 (CD134). Partial responses were observed in three patients, of whom one had hepatocellular carcinoma and two had cutaneous melanoma.

As to this clone: Its antigen is unidentified.

Only in-frame clones appear in the TCRdb table, and some are missing; sequencing was by immunoSEQ multiplex PCR. The sample includes tens of thousands of clones, approximately 80% of them seen just once. The trim removed 1 base at V and 1 base at J, leaving 1 base unmatched. The CDR3 totals 14 residues. The germline CDR1 and CDR2 sequences are WSHSY and SAAADI. General study points: On average, a greater number of expanded clones characterised CD8+ T cells relative to CD4+.

The sequenced sample was CD4+ or CD8+ T cells sorted from blood, obtained in a trial of the OX40 agonist ivuxolimab. The chain links TRBV10-2 to TRBJ2-7; 7 nucleotides align to TRBD2. The receptor was isolated from an adult with an advanced solid tumor such as melanoma, head and neck, liver or kidney cancer. The CDR3 coding sequence is TGCGCCAGCAGTGAGTGGGGGGGGTCCTACGAGCAGTACTTC. It is translated as CASSEWGGSYEQYF.